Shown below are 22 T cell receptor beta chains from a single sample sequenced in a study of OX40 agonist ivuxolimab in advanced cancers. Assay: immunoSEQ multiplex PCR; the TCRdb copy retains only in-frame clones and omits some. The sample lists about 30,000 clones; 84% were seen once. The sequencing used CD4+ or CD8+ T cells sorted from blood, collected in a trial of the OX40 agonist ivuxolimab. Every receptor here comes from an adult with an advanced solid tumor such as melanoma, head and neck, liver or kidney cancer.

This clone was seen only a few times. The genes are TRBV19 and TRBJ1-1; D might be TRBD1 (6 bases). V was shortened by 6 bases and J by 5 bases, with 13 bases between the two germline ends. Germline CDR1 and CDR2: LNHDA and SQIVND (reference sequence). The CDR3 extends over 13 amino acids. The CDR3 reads CASRWQGPTEAFF. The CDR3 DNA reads TGTGCCAGTAGGTGGCAGGGGCCGACTGAAGCTTTCTTT.

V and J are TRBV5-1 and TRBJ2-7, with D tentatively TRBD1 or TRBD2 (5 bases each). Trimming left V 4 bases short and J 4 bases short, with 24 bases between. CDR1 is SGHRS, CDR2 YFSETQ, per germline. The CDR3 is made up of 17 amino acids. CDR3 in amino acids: CASSPAFRDGRIYEQYF. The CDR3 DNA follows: TGCGCCAGCAGCCCCGCTTTTCGGGACGGACGCATTTACGAGCAGTACTTC. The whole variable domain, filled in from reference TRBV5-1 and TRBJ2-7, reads KAGVTQTPRYLIKTRGQQVTLSCSPISGHRSVSWYQQTPGQGLQFLFEYFSETQRNKGNFPGRFSGRQFSNSRSEMNVSTLELGDSALYLCASSPAFRDGRIYEQYFGPGTRLTVT.

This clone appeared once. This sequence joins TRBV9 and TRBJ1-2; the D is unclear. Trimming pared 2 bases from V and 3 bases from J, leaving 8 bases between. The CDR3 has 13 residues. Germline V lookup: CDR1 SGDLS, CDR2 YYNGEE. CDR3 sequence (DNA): TGTGCCAGCAGCGTCCGGGTGCACTATGGCTACACCTTC. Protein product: CASSVRVHYGYTF.

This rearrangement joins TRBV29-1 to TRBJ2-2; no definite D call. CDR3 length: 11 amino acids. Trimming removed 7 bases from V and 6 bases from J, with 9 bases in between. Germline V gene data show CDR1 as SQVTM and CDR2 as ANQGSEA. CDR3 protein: CSASAPGELFF. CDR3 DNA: TGCAGCGCCTCAGCCCCCGGGGAGCTGTTTTTT.

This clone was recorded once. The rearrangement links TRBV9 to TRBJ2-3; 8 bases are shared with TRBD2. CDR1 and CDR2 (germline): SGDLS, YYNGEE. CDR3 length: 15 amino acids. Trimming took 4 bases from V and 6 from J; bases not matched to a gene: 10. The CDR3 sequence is CASSPMGLDWDTQYF. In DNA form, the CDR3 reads TGTGCCAGCAGCCCCATGGGACTAGATTGGGATACGCAGTATTTT. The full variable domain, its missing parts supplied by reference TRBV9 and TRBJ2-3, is DSGVTQTPKHLITATGQRVTLRCSPRSGDLSVYWYQQSLDQGLQFLIQYYNGEERAKGNILERFSAQQFPDLHSELNLSSLELGDSALYFCASSPMGLDWDTQYFGPGTRLTVL.

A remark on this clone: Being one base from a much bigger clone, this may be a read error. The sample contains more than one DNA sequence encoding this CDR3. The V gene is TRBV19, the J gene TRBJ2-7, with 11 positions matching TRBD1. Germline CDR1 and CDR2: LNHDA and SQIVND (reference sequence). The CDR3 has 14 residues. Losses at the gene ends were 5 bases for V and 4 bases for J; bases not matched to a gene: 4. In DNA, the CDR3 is TGTGCCAGTAGTGCCGGGACAGGGGGATACGAGCAGTACTTC. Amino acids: CASSAGTGGYEQYF.

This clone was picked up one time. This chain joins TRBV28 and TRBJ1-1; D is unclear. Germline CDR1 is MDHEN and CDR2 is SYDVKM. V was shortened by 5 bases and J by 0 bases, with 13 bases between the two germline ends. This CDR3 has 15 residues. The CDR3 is CASSKTVTMNTEAFF. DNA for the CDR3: TGTGCCAGCAGTAAGACGGTAACCATGAACACTGAAGCTTTCTTT.

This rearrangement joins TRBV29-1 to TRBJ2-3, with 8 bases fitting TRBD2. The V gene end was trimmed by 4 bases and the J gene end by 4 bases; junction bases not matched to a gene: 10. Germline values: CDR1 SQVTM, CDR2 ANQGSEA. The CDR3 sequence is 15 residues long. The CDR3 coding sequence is TGCAGCGTTGCCTTAGCGGGACTGGAGGCAGATACGCAGTATTTT. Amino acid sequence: CSVALAGLEADTQYF.

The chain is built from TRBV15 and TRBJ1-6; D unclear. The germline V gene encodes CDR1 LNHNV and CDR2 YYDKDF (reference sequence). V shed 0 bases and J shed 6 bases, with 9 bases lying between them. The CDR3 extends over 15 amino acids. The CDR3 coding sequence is TGTGCCACCAGCAGAGATTCATACATTAATTCACCCCTCCACTTT. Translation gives CATSRDSYINSPLHF.

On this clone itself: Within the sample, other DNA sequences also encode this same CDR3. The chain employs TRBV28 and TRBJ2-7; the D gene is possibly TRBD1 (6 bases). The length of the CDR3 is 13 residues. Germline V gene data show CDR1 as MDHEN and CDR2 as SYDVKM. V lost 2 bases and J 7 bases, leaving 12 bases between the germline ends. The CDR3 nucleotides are TGTGCCAGCAGTTTACAGGGGCGCGGGGAGCAGTACTTC. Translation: CASSLQGRGEQYF.

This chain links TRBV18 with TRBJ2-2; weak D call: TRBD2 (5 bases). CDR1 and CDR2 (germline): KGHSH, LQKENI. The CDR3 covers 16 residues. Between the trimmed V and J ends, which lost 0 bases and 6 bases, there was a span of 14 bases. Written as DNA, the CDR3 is TGTGCCAGCTCACCACCGTCTGTTTACGGGGCCGGGGAGCTGTTTTTT. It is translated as CASSPPSVYGAGELFF.

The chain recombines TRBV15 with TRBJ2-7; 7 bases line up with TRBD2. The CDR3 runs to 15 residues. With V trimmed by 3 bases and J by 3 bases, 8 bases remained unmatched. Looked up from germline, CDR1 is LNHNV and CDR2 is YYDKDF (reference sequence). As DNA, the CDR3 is TGTGCCACCAGCAGTGTCTCGGCTAGCGGCTACGAGCAGTACTTC. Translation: CATSSVSASGYEQYF.

The DNA for the CDR3 is TGTGCCTGGGGGGACAGGGCGAACACTGAAGCTTTCTTT. It is translated as CAWGDRANTEAFF. The chain uses TRBV30 and TRBJ1-1; the match to TRBD1 covers 9 bases. This CDR3 comprises 13 residues. Germline V CDR1 and CDR2: GTSNPN, SVGIG (reference sequence). The V gene end was trimmed by 5 bases and the J gene end by 1 base; junction bases not matched to a gene: 2.

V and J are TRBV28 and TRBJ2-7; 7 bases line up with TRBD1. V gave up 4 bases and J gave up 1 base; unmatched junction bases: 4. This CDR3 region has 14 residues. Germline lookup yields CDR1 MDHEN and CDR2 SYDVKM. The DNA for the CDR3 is TGTGCCAGCAGTTCCCGACAGGGTTCCTACGAGCAGTACTTC. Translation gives CASSSRQGSYEQYF.

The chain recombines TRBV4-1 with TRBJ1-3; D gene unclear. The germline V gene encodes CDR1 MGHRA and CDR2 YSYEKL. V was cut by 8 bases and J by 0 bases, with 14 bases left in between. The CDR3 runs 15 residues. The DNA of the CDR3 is TGCGCCAGCCAATGGAGGGAGAGCTCTGGAAACACCATATATTTT. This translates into CASQWRESSGNTIYF.

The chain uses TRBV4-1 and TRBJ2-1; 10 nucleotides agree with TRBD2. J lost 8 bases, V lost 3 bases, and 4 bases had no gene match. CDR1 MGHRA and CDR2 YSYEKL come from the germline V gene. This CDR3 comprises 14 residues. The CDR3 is CASSQLAGDHEQFF. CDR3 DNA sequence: TGCGCCAGCAGCCAGCTAGCGGGGGATCATGAGCAGTTCTTC.

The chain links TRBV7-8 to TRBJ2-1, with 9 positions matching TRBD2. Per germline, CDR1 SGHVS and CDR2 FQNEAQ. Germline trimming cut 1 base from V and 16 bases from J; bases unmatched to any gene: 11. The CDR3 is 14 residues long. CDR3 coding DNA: TGTGCCAGCAGCTTAGAGGCTAGCGGGACTCTTCACTTCTTC. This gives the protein CASSLEASGTLHFF.

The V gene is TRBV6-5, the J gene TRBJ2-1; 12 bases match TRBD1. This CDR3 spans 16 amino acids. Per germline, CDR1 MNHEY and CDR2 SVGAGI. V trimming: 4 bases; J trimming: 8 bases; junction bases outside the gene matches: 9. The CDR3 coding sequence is TGTGCCAGCAGTTCTCCGGGACAGGGGGCGCCATATGAGCAGTTCTTC. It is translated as CASSSPGQGAPYEQFF.

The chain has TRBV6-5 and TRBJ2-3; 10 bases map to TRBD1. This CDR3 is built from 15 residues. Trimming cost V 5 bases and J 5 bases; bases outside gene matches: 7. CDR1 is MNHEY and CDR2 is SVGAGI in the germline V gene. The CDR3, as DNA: TGTGCCAGCAGTCTCCCCGGGACAGGGGTAGATACGCAGTATTTT. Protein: CASSLPGTGVDTQYF.

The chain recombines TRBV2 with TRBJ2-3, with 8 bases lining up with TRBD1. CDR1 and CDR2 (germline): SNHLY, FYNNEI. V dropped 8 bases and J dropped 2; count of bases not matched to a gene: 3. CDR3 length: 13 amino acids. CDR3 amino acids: CASPGQVTDTQYF. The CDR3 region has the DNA TGTGCCAGCCCGGGACAGGTCACAGATACGCAGTATTTT.

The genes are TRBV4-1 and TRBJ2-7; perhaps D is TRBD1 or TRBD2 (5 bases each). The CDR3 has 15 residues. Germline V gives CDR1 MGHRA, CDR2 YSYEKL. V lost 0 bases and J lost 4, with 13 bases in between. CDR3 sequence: CASSQEEGFRYEQYF. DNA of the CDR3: TGCGCCAGCAGCCAAGAAGAGGGGTTTAGATACGAGCAGTACTTC.

The CDR3 DNA reads as TGTGCCAGCAGTGGGAGTGATGTGAACACTGAAGCTTTCTTT. This gives the protein CASSGSDVNTEAFF. V is TRBV27 and J is TRBJ1-1; D remains ambiguous. Germline CDR1 is MNHEY and CDR2 is SMNVEV (reference sequence). Between the trimmed V and J ends, which lost 5 bases and 0 bases, there was a span of 10 bases. The CDR3 spans 14 residues.